This T cell receptor beta chain is from a study of CD4 T cells in relation to SARS-CoV-2 and coronaviruses. Regarding this clone: Its antigen is undetermined.

Method: immunoSEQ multiplex PCR; TCRdb's copy keeps in-frame clones and lacks some. The table lists about 14,000 clones, about four fifths of them singletons, with approximately 30% in the top ten. CD4+ T cells from unexposed donors were obtained before the COVID-19 pandemic (2011-2018). CD4+ T cells were isolated from the cells after 10 days of culture. The CDR3 runs 17 residues. V gave up 0 bases and J gave up 1 base; unmatched junction bases: 8. Germline loops: CDR1 SGHNT, CDR2 YYREEE (reference sequence). The TCR comes from a human donor in good health. Specimen: CD4+ T cells from PBMCs, cultured in vitro. The V and J genes are TRBV5-4 and TRBJ2-3; 7 bases are a match to TRBD2. For the CDR3, the DNA is TGTGCCAGCAGCTTGGCCAGGGAGGGCGGCCGCACAGATACGCAGTATTTT. This encodes CASSLAREGGRTDTQYF.